The 31 T cell receptor beta chains listed next were all sequenced from one sample in a study of blood T cell repertoires in COVID-19. Sequencing used immunoSEQ multiplex PCR; TCRdb keeps in-frame clones, though not all of them. The sample records tens of thousands of clones, roughly 90% being singletons. The sequenced material came from peripheral blood. These receptors were obtained from a human donor in a cohort sampled during active COVID-19.

The rearrangement joins TRBV21-1 to TRBJ1-1; the table's D call, TRBD1, has no DNA check behind it. TRBV21-1 is assigned pseudogene status. This CDR3 spans 19 amino acids. In DNA, the CDR3 is TGTGCCAGCAGCAAAGACCCCCTCGGCAGGCGAATGTGGATGACTGAAGCTTTCTTT. The encoded protein is CASSKDPLGRRMWMTEAFF.

The sample holds one count of this clone. V and J are TRBV9 and TRBJ2-5; a weak D match, TRBD1 (5 bases). V was clipped by 4 bases and J by 1 base, with 14 bases between them. This CDR3 has 15 amino acids. CDR1 is SGDLS, CDR2 YYNGEE, per germline. This CDR3 is CASSPNLDIQETQYF. The DNA of the CDR3 is TGTGCCAGCAGCCCCAATCTGGACATCCAAGAGACCCAGTACTTC.

This clone was recorded only once. The chain joins TRBV6-5 to TRBJ2-7; 11 nucleotides agree with TRBD1. The CDR3 is 12 residues long. Germline CDR1 reads MNHEY; CDR2 reads SVGAGI. V lost 8 bases, J lost 3 bases, and 0 bases stayed unmatched. CDR3 nucleotides: TGTGCCAGCGGGACAGGGGGCTACGAGCAGTACTTC. Its translation is CASGTGGYEQYF.

The chain couples TRBV5-1 to TRBJ1-3; D ambiguous. CDR1 SGHRS and CDR2 YFSETQ come from the germline V gene. CDR3 length equals 18 residues. Trimming shortened V by 4 bases and J by 0 bases, and 20 bases separated the two germline ends. DNA of the CDR3: TGCGCCAGCAGCCCCAACAGCATTCCTCAAAGCTCTGGAAACACCATATATTTT. Its translation is CASSPNSIPQSSGNTIYF. The full variable domain, completed using reference TRBV5-1 and TRBJ1-3, is KAGVTQTPRYLIKTRGQQVTLSCSPISGHRSVSWYQQTPGQGLQFLFEYFSETQRNKGNFPGRFSGRQFSNSRSEMNVSTLELGDSALYLCASSPNSIPQSSGNTIYFGEGSWLTVV.

This chain joins TRBV11-2 and TRBJ2-3; D possibly corresponds to TRBD2 (5 bases). The CDR3 has 14 residues. Germline loops: CDR1 SGHAT, CDR2 FQNNGV. Trimming cost V 2 bases and J 4 bases, with 10 bases left between them. CDR3 region: CASSLWASSDTQYF. Written as DNA, the CDR3 is TGTGCCAGCAGCTTATGGGCTAGCTCAGATACGCAGTATTTT.

The chain employs TRBV24-1 and TRBJ2-3, with a weak D call TRBD1 (6 bases). The CDR3 runs to 14 residues. Germline V gene lookup returns CDR1 KGHDR and CDR2 SFDVKD. Trimming left V 4 bases short and J 3 bases short, with 10 bases between. The CDR3 region has the DNA TGTGCCACCAGTGAGGGGGCGCCGACAGATACGCAGTATTTT. The encoded protein is CATSEGAPTDTQYF.

In this sample, this clone turned up once. The V and J genes are TRBV5-6 and TRBJ2-7, with TRBD2 matching 11 bases. The ends lost 3 bases at V and 2 bases at J; junction bases unmatched: 4. CDR3 size: 15 residues. Germline V gives CDR1 SGHDT, CDR2 YYEEEE. CDR3 in amino acids: CASSYLAGGAYEQYF. The CDR3 DNA sequence: TGTGCCAGCAGCTATCTAGCGGGGGGAGCCTACGAGCAGTACTTC.

The chain uses TRBV10-3 and TRBJ1-4, with 10 bases identical to TRBD1. Per germline, CDR1 ENHRY and CDR2 SYGVKD. The V segment lost 3 bases and the J segment 6 bases; nucleotides outside the gene matches: 4. The CDR3 covers 15 residues. CDR3 region: CAISDPDRGDEKLFF. The CDR3 bases are TGTGCCATCAGTGACCCGGACAGGGGGGATGAAAAACTGTTTTTT.

The rearrangement uses TRBV7-8 and TRBJ2-7; 11 bases align to TRBD2. Germline V lookup: CDR1 SGHVS, CDR2 FQNEAQ. This CDR3 spans 17 amino acids. Unmatched junction bases numbered 8, after V lost 1 base and J lost 3 bases. The CDR3 DNA reads TGTGCCAGCAGCTTAGGAACGCTACTAGCGGGGGACTACGAGCAGTACTTC. Translated: CASSLGTLLAGDYEQYF.

The gene calls are TRBV5-1 and TRBJ2-3, with 10 bases matching TRBD2. Trimming removed 2 bases from V and 5 bases from J; junction bases left unmatched: 5. The germline V gene has CDR1 SGHRS and CDR2 YFSETQ. The CDR3 loop spans 15 amino acids. The CDR3 loop reads CASSFLSGGIDTQYF. CDR3 bases: TGCGCCAGCAGCTTCCTTAGCGGGGGGATAGATACGCAGTATTTT. Drawing the rest from reference TRBV5-1 and TRBJ2-3, the complete variable domain is KAGVTQTPRYLIKTRGQQVTLSCSPISGHRSVSWYQQTPGQGLQFLFEYFSETQRNKGNFPGRFSGRQFSNSRSEMNVSTLELGDSALYLCASSFLSGGIDTQYFGPGTRLTVL.

This chain uses TRBV11-1 with TRBJ2-3; TRBD1 matches 9 bases. The CDR3 spans 14 residues. Germline CDR1 is SGHAT and CDR2 is FQDESV (reference sequence). After removal of 5 bases from V and 1 base from J, the junction contained 1 base not matched to a gene. CDR3 region: CASSRQGGTDTQYF. The CDR3 DNA follows: TGTGCCAGCAGCCGACAGGGGGGCACAGATACGCAGTATTTT.

The chain uses TRBV11-3 and TRBJ2-5; 9 bases line up with TRBD2. The CDR3 runs 16 residues. CDR1 is SGHNT, CDR2 YENEEA, per germline. Germline trimming cut 0 bases from V and 1 base from J; bases unmatched to any gene: 3. CDR3 sequence reads: CASSLDRGGAQETQYF. DNA for the CDR3: TGTGCCAGCAGCTTAGATCGCGGGGGGGCCCAAGAGACCCAGTACTTC.

This clone was detected once. The V and J genes are TRBV14 and TRBJ2-2; D gene ambiguous. Trimming removed 2 bases from V and 5 bases from J, with 6 bases in between. This CDR3 is 13 amino acids long. Looked up from germline, CDR1 is SGHDN and CDR2 is FVKESK. In DNA form, the CDR3 reads TGTGCCAGCAGCCAATTTGAGACCGGGGAGCTGTTTTTT. Translated: CASSQFETGELFF.

The chain uses TRBV28 and TRBJ1-5; 10 positions agree with TRBD1. This CDR3 contains 16 residues. V lost 6 bases, J lost 1 base, and 6 bases stayed unmatched. Germline V gene sequence: CDR1 MDHEN, CDR2 SYDVKM. CDR3 protein: CASRDRGISSNQPQHF. The DNA for the CDR3 is TGTGCCAGCAGGGACAGGGGGATTAGCAGCAATCAGCCCCAGCATTTT.

The chain joins TRBV30 to TRBJ1-6; 7 nucleotides align to TRBD1. Germline CDR1 and CDR2: GTSNPN and SVGIG (reference sequence). The CDR3 loop spans 13 amino acids. V lost 2 bases and J lost 10; bases outside the gene matches: 5. Here the CDR3 reads CAWSLRGRSPLHF. The CDR3 DNA reads TGTGCCTGGAGTTTGAGGGGGCGATCACCCCTCCACTTT.

The chain combines TRBV15 with TRBJ1-3, with D unclear. The V gene's germline CDR1 is LNHNV and CDR2 YYDKDF (reference sequence). Trimming took off 1 base at V and 0 bases at J, with 16 bases between the two ends. The CDR3 is 18 amino acids. The CDR3 nucleotides read TGTGCCACCAGCAGAGGAGGGTCTCCTGACCCCTCTGGAAACACCATATATTTT. Amino acid sequence: CATSRGGSPDPSGNTIYF.

The rearrangement links TRBV7-2 to TRBJ2-7, with TRBD2 identical over 8 bases. The CDR3 contains 15 residues. With V trimmed by 1 base and J by 6 bases, 8 bases remained unmatched. Germline CDR1 and CDR2: SGHTA and FQGNSA. The CDR3, as DNA: TGTGCCAGCAGCTTAGGTCTAGCGGGCCTGGGCGAGCAGTACTTC. As protein: CASSLGLAGLGEQYF.

The V and J genes are TRBV5-4 and TRBJ2-2; tentative D call: TRBD2 (5 bases). Germline CDR1 and CDR2: SGHNT and YYREEE (reference sequence). The CDR3 spans 16 residues. V was pared by 1 base and J by 6 bases, with 16 bases between. Here the CDR3 DNA reads TGTGCCAGCAGCTTGTGGTCGGGGATGGTCGCCGGGGAGCTGTTTTTT. This codes for CASSLWSGMVAGELFF. Based on the CDR3 plus reference TRBV5-4 and TRBJ2-2, the full variable domain is ETGVTQSPTHLIKTRGQQVTLRCSSQSGHNTVSWYQQALGQGPQFIFQYYREEENGRGNFPPRFSGLQFPNYSSELNVNALELDDSALYLCASSLWSGMVAGELFFGEGSRLTVL.

This rearrangement joins TRBV7-2 to TRBJ1-1, with D maybe TRBD1 (6 bases). Germline-derived CDR1 and CDR2 are SGHTA and FQGNSA. This CDR3 is 13 amino acids long. Trimming shortened V by 4 bases and J by 1 base, and 7 bases separated the two germline ends. The CDR3 protein is CASSSDRNTEAFF. CDR3 coding DNA: TGTGCCAGCAGCTCGGACAGGAACACTGAAGCTTTCTTT.

This CDR3 reads CASSFSRDRESDGYTF. As DNA, the CDR3 is TGTGCCAGCAGCTTCAGCCGGGACAGGGAATCTGATGGCTACACCTTC. V gene TRBV5-5 combines with J gene TRBJ1-2; 9 bases fit TRBD1. With V trimmed by 2 bases and J by 6 bases, 11 bases remained unmatched. This CDR3 contains 16 residues. The germline gives CDR1 SGHKS, CDR2 YYEKEE (reference sequence).

The genes are TRBV9 and TRBJ2-3; 9 bases match TRBD2. This CDR3 region has 16 residues. Germline CDR1 reads SGDLS; CDR2 reads YYNGEE. With V trimmed by 0 bases and J by 2 bases, 4 bases remained unmatched. CDR3 sequence reads: CASSVVASGTTDTQYF. CDR3 DNA sequence: TGTGCCAGCAGCGTAGTGGCTAGCGGGACCACAGATACGCAGTATTTT.

V and J are TRBV15 and TRBJ2-5, with TRBD2 identical over 13 bases. CDR3 length equals 17 residues. J was trimmed by 1 base and V by 5 bases; bases with no gene match: 7. Germline V gene data show CDR1 as LNHNV and CDR2 as YYDKDF (reference sequence). This CDR3 is CATSSPRTSGGQETQYF. CDR3 DNA sequence: TGTGCCACCAGCTCACCTAGGACTAGCGGGGGCCAAGAGACCCAGTACTTC.

CDR3 nucleotide sequence: TGTGCCACCAGCAGAGCGAAAGGACGGAGGGAGCAGTACTTC. Amino acid sequence: CATSRAKGRREQYF. The V and J genes are TRBV15 and TRBJ2-7; D may be TRBD2 (5 bases). The V gene lost 1 base and the J gene lost 7 bases, with 14 bases spanning the gap. The germline gives CDR1 LNHNV, CDR2 YYDKDF (reference sequence). This CDR3 contains 14 residues.

This chain uses TRBV6-6 with TRBJ2-7, with TRBD1 matching over 8 bases. Trimming took 5 bases from V and 6 from J; bases not matched to a gene: 9. CDR3 size: 14 residues. In germline, CDR1 is MNHNY, CDR2 SVGAGI (reference sequence). The CDR3 DNA follows: TGTGCCAGCAGTCCGATGGACAGGGTCGGCGAGCAGTACTTC. This sequence encodes CASSPMDRVGEQYF.

This clone was detected once. V is TRBV7-2 and J is TRBJ1-3, with a weak D call TRBD1 (6 bases). CDR1 is SGHTA and CDR2 is FQGNSA in the germline V gene. The ends were cut back, 5 bases at V and 3 bases at J, with 11 bases in the middle. CDR3 length: 14 amino acids. CDR3 sequence: CASSTRQVGNTIYF. CDR3 nucleotides: TGTGCCAGCAGCACAAGACAGGTTGGAAACACCATATATTTT. Drawing the rest from reference TRBV7-2 and TRBJ1-3, the complete variable domain is GAGVSQSPSNKVTEKGKDVELRCDPISGHTALYWYRQSLGQGLEFLIYFQGNSAPDKSGLPSDRFSAERTGGSVSTLTIQRTQQEDSAVYLCASSTRQVGNTIYFGEGSWLTVV.

The J gene is TRBJ2-7, the V gene TRBV28, with TRBD2 matching 10 bases. The CDR3 has 15 residues. Trimming removed 3 bases from V and 4 bases from J; junction bases left unmatched: 6. CDR1 and CDR2 (germline): MDHEN, SYDVKM. For the CDR3, the DNA is TGTGCCAGCAGTTTGTGGACTAGCGGAAATTACGAGCAGTACTTC. This translates into CASSLWTSGNYEQYF.

The V gene is TRBV27, the J gene TRBJ2-1; TRBD2 aligns across 11 bases. The CDR3 spans 19 residues. Germline values: CDR1 MNHEY, CDR2 SMNVEV (reference sequence). Trimming cost V 5 bases and J 4 bases; bases outside gene matches: 16. The CDR3: CASSSSGTSGLYNYNEQFF. The CDR3 DNA sequence: TGTGCCAGCAGTAGCTCCGGGACTAGCGGCCTATACAATTACAATGAGCAGTTCTTC.

The CDR3 DNA is TGTGCCAGCAGCTTACAGCCTGGAGTAAACACTGAAGCTTTCTTT. It is translated as CASSLQPGVNTEAFF. The V and J genes are TRBV11-2 and TRBJ1-1; no firm D call. Per the germline V gene, CDR1 is SGHAT and CDR2 is FQNNGV. The CDR3 has 15 residues. Trimming cost V 2 bases and J 2 bases, with 12 bases left between them.

This rearrangement joins TRBV19 to TRBJ1-5; 8 nucleotides align to TRBD1. The germline V gene has CDR1 LNHDA and CDR2 SQIVND (reference sequence). The CDR3 has 13 amino acids. The junction had 4 bases not matched to a gene; V was cut back by 8 bases and J by 4 bases. CDR3 in amino acids: CASARGPNQPQHF. In DNA, the CDR3 is TGTGCCAGTGCCAGGGGGCCAAATCAGCCCCAGCATTTT.

This chain joins TRBV7-7 and TRBJ2-5; TRBD1 matches at 9 bases. The V segment lost 5 bases and the J segment 3 bases; nucleotides outside the gene matches: 7. The CDR3 has 15 amino acids. Per the germline V gene, CDR1 is SSHAT and CDR2 is FNYEAQ (reference sequence). This CDR3 reads CASSPNRGLEETQYF. CDR3 nucleotide sequence: TGTGCCAGCAGCCCAAACAGGGGGCTAGAAGAGACCCAGTACTTC.

This clone was counted once. The CDR3 coding sequence is TGCGCCAGCAGCTTGGCAGGGATGTTTGCTGAAGCTTTCTTT. Translated, it gives CASSLAGMFAEAFF. This chain connects TRBV5-1 to TRBJ1-1, with D possibly matching TRBD1 (5 bases). Per the germline V gene, CDR1 is SGHRS and CDR2 is YFSETQ. The V end was cut by 0 bases, the J end by 6 bases, with 12 bases between. The CDR3 covers 14 residues.